The 30 T cell receptor beta chains below all came from one sample that was sequenced in a study of blood T cell repertoires in COVID-19. Only in-frame clones appear in the TCRdb table, and some are missing; sequencing was by immunoSEQ multiplex PCR. The data contain around 430,000 clones, approximately 88% of them seen just once; the ten biggest clones take up around 12%. The sequenced material came from peripheral blood. Receptor source: a woman aged 45 to 65 with COVID-19, enrolled during active disease.

This rearrangement joins TRBV27 to TRBJ1-1; D is uncertain. Trimming cost V 3 bases and J 3 bases, with 17 bases left between them. This CDR3 comprises 16 residues. In germline, CDR1 is MNHEY, CDR2 SMNVEV (reference sequence). This CDR3 is CASSLSWSKSDTEAFF. As DNA, the CDR3 is TGTGCCAGCAGTTTGTCTTGGAGTAAGAGTGACACTGAAGCTTTCTTT.

This chain uses TRBV5-1 with TRBJ2-3; no clear D. Germline assignment: CDR1 SGHRS and CDR2 YFSETQ. Trimming cost V 0 bases and J 2 bases, with 7 bases left between them. The CDR3 runs 14 residues. The CDR3 loop is CASSLGAYTDTQYF. CDR3 bases: TGCGCCAGCAGCTTGGGCGCCTACACAGATACGCAGTATTTT.

Turning to this clone: The sample contains more than one DNA sequence encoding this CDR3. The chain recombines TRBV19 with TRBJ2-6; a possible D gene is TRBD1 (6 bases). V gave up 5 bases and J gave up 4 bases, with 9 bases separating them. Germline CDR1 LNHDA, CDR2 SQIVND (reference sequence). The CDR3 extends over 14 amino acids. CDR3 sequence (DNA): TGTGCCAGTAGTCAGGGGTACGGGGCCAACGTCCTGACTTTC. Its translation is CASSQGYGANVLTF.

The rearrangement links TRBV5-6 to TRBJ1-6; D is unresolved. The V end lost 0 bases, the J end lost 8 bases, and 9 bases lay between the germline ends. The CDR3 totals 14 residues. CDR1 is SGHDT and CDR2 is YYEEEE in the germline V gene. This CDR3 is CASSLGRNYSPLHF. CDR3 DNA sequence: TGTGCCAGCAGCTTGGGGCGGAACTATTCACCCCTCCACTTT.

V is TRBV18 and J is TRBJ2-4; possible D gene TRBD1, 6 bases. V was pared by 6 bases and J by 3 bases, with 15 bases between. The CDR3 length is 15 residues. CDR1 and CDR2 from the germline V gene are KGHSH and LQKENI. CDR3 sequence reads: CASSSDLDSKNIQYF. CDR3 coding DNA: TGTGCCAGCTCCTCGGATCTGGACAGCAAAAACATTCAGTACTTC.

The CDR3 DNA sequence: TGCAGCGTTCAGCAGACAGAGAACACTGAAGCTTTCTTT. It yields the protein CSVQQTENTEAFF. The gene calls are TRBV29-1 and TRBJ1-1, with TRBD1 as a possible D gene (5 bases). Germline CDR1 reads SQVTM; CDR2 reads ANQGSEA. V dropped 5 bases and J dropped 1 base, with 11 bases sitting between them. The CDR3 length is 13 residues.

The chain carries TRBV6-6 and TRBJ2-7; D is possibly TRBD1 (5 bases). This CDR3 spans 15 amino acids. V was shortened by 0 bases and J by 3 bases, with 12 bases between the two germline ends. Germline CDR1 MNHNY, CDR2 SVGAGI (reference sequence). This CDR3 reads CASSYSMGQGYEQYF. The CDR3 DNA reads TGTGCCAGCAGTTACTCGATGGGGCAGGGCTACGAGCAGTACTTC.

The chain uses TRBV9 and TRBJ2-1, with D tentatively TRBD2 (6 bases). Trimming shortened V by 0 bases and J by 8 bases, and 18 bases separated the two germline ends. Germline-derived CDR1 and CDR2 are SGDLS and YYNGEE. This CDR3 has 16 amino acids. The CDR3 region is CASSVEIGRGGHEQFF. DNA for the CDR3: TGTGCCAGCAGCGTAGAAATAGGGCGGGGTGGCCATGAGCAGTTCTTC.

J is TRBJ2-2 and V is TRBV27, with D perhaps matching TRBD2 (5 bases). The V end lost 6 bases, the J end lost 1 base, and 9 bases lay between the germline ends. The V gene's germline CDR1 is MNHEY and CDR2 SMNVEV (reference sequence). This CDR3 region has 14 residues. As DNA, the CDR3 is TGTGCCAGCAGACCCCGGGAGAACACCGGGGAGCTGTTTTTT. Translated, it gives CASRPRENTGELFF.

This chain links TRBV5-4 with TRBJ2-2; 7 bases agree with TRBD1. The CDR3 has 15 residues. Unmatched junction bases numbered 2, after V lost 0 bases and J lost 3 bases. CDR1 and CDR2 (germline): SGHNT, YYREEE (reference sequence). This CDR3 reads CASSLETGDTGELFF. CDR3 nucleotide sequence: TGTGCCAGCAGCTTGGAAACAGGGGACACCGGGGAGCTGTTTTTT. The full variable domain, its missing parts supplied by reference TRBV5-4 and TRBJ2-2, is ETGVTQSPTHLIKTRGQQVTLRCSSQSGHNTVSWYQQALGQGPQFIFQYYREEENGRGNFPPRFSGLQFPNYSSELNVNALELDDSALYLCASSLETGDTGELFFGEGSRLTVL.

The chain links TRBV10-3 to TRBJ1-1, with D possibly TRBD1 on 6 matching bases. Trimming took off 4 bases at V and 1 base at J, with 16 bases between the two ends. Germline V gives CDR1 ENHRY, CDR2 SYGVKD. The CDR3 runs to 16 residues. DNA for the CDR3: TGTGCCATCAGTGGACCCCGAGGGGGTACGAACACTGAAGCTTTCTTT. Translating it yields CAISGPRGGTNTEAFF.

The J gene is TRBJ1-1, the V gene TRBV6-5; weak D call: TRBD1 (6 bases). Trimming removed 4 bases from V and 3 bases from J, with 12 bases in between. CDR3 size: 14 residues. Germline loops: CDR1 MNHEY, CDR2 SVGAGI. CDR3 residues: CASSSVRGDTEAFF. The CDR3 DNA follows: TGTGCCAGCAGTTCTGTCAGGGGCGACACTGAAGCTTTCTTT.

CDR3 residues: CAIQGAVTEAFF. In DNA form, the CDR3 reads TGTGCCATTCAGGGGGCCGTCACTGAAGCTTTCTTT. V and J are TRBV10-3 and TRBJ1-1; 8 positions match TRBD1. V dropped 9 bases and J dropped 4; count of bases not matched to a gene: 4. Germline assignment: CDR1 ENHRY and CDR2 SYGVKD. The CDR3 totals 12 residues.

This sequence joins TRBV6-5 and TRBJ1-1; D is unclear. CDR1 MNHEY and CDR2 SVGAGI come from the germline V gene. V shed 0 bases and J shed 4 bases, with 12 bases lying between them. CDR3 length equals 15 residues. CDR3 protein: CASSYSRGFITEAFF. CDR3 bases: TGTGCCAGCAGTTACTCGCGGGGTTTTATCACTGAAGCTTTCTTT.

CDR3 residues: CASSARTSALRQYF. CDR3 nucleotides: TGTGCCAGCAGCGCCCGGACTAGCGCACTGAGGCAGTACTTC. This chain uses TRBV9 with TRBJ2-7; 9 positions agree with TRBD2. J gave up 9 bases and V 3 bases, and 10 bases lay outside the gene matches. The germline V gene encodes CDR1 SGDLS and CDR2 YYNGEE. This CDR3 has 14 amino acids.

The table lists this clone with a few counts. The chain combines TRBV29-1 with TRBJ1-2; tentatively, D is TRBD1 (5 bases). This CDR3 is 13 amino acids long. The germline V gene encodes CDR1 SQVTM and CDR2 ANQGSEA. V was clipped by 8 bases and J by 2 bases, with 15 bases between them. CDR3 DNA sequence: TGCAGCTCCCGTGAGTCAGGGAACTATGGCTACACCTTC. This sequence encodes CSSRESGNYGYTF.

The chain has TRBV20-1 and TRBJ1-5; perhaps TRBD1 as D (6 bases). Per the germline V gene, CDR1 is DFQATT and CDR2 is SNEGSKA (reference sequence). The CDR3 has 13 residues. Trimming removed 3 bases at V and 4 bases at J, with 10 bases between. CDR3 bases: TGCAGTGCTAGTAAAGACAGGAATCAGCCCCAGCATTTT. Translated, it gives CSASKDRNQPQHF.

The chain uses TRBV7-9 and TRBJ1-2; TRBD1 agrees at 9 bases. The germline V gene encodes CDR1 SEHNR and CDR2 FQNEAQ (reference sequence). The CDR3 has 14 residues. With 6 bases clipped from V and 3 bases from J, the junction kept 5 bases outside the gene matches. As DNA, the CDR3 is TGTGCCAGCAGAGATTGGGACAGGGACTATGGCTACACCTTC. Translating gives CASRDWDRDYGYTF.

This sequence joins TRBV28 and TRBJ1-1; TRBD1 is a possible D gene (5 bases). Per germline, CDR1 MDHEN and CDR2 SYDVKM. Trimming cost V 6 bases and J 6 bases, with 11 bases left between them. The CDR3 sequence is 12 residues long. This CDR3 is CASRQGGSEAFF. CDR3 DNA: TGTGCCAGCAGGCAGGGAGGGTCTGAAGCTTTCTTT. Full variable domain (outside the CDR3, taken from reference TRBV28 and TRBJ1-1): DVKVTQSSRYLVKRTGEKVFLECVQDMDHENMFWYRQDPGLGLRLIYFSYDVKMKEKGDIPEGYSVSREKKERFSLILESASTNQTSMYLCASRQGGSEAFFGQGTRLTVV.

The rearrangement links TRBV5-4 to TRBJ1-5, with D possibly being TRBD1 (5 bases). CDR3 length equals 14 residues. The V end was cut by 0 bases, the J end by 7 bases, with 11 bases between. Germline assignment: CDR1 SGHNT and CDR2 YYREEE (reference sequence). The CDR3 sequence: CASSLGTGGQPQHF. The DNA of the CDR3 is TGTGCCAGCAGCTTGGGGACCGGGGGGCAGCCCCAGCATTTT.

To note about this clone: Other DNA sequences of this sample code for an identical CDR3. The chain employs TRBV5-1 and TRBJ1-3; D perhaps matches TRBD1 (5 bases). CDR1 and CDR2 from the germline V gene are SGHRS and YFSETQ. The CDR3 has 14 amino acids. The V end was cut by 1 base, the J end by 4 bases, with 9 bases between. This CDR3 reads CASSLQGGGNTIYF. As DNA, the CDR3 is TGCGCCAGCAGCTTGCAGGGAGGAGGAAACACCATATATTTT.

The chain combines TRBV7-2 with TRBJ2-2; no clear D gene. Germline-derived CDR1 and CDR2 are SGHTA and FQGNSA. This CDR3 contains 15 residues. The V end lost 5 bases, the J end lost 0 bases, and 10 bases lay between the germline ends. The CDR3 loop reads CASSLGFANTGELFF. The CDR3 nucleotides are TGTGCCAGCAGCCTTGGCTTTGCGAACACCGGGGAGCTGTTTTTT.

This chain joins TRBV11-3 and TRBJ2-3; no reliable D call. Germline values: CDR1 SGHNT, CDR2 YENEEA. The CDR3 spans 13 residues. The V and J ends lost 4 bases and 6 bases respectively, with 11 bases between them. The CDR3 DNA is TGTGCCAGCAGCTCCTCCCGGTCTGATACGCAGTATTTT. Amino acid sequence: CASSSSRSDTQYF.

The V gene is TRBV18, the J gene TRBJ1-4; D gene uncertain. The V end lost 1 base, the J end lost 5 bases, and 5 bases lay between the germline ends. Germline CDR1 KGHSH, CDR2 LQKENI. The CDR3 contains 13 residues. CDR3 sequence reads: CASSPQENEKLFF. The CDR3 DNA follows: TGTGCCAGCTCACCACAGGAGAATGAAAAACTGTTTTTT.

J is TRBJ1-1 and V is TRBV2; no firm D call. The V end lost 7 bases, the J end lost 4 bases, and 13 bases lay between the germline ends. The CDR3 covers 13 residues. Germline assignment: CDR1 SNHLY and CDR2 FYNNEI. CDR3 DNA: TGTGCCAGCAAGCCGCAAATGAGCACTGAAGCTTTCTTT. Translated, it gives CASKPQMSTEAFF.

This clone was observed a few times. DNA of the CDR3: TGTGCCTGGAGTGCCTCAGATCAGCCCCAGCATTTT. The encoded protein is CAWSASDQPQHF. The J gene is TRBJ1-5, the V gene TRBV30; D gene ambiguous. Germline-derived CDR1 and CDR2 are GTSNPN and SVGIG (reference sequence). This CDR3 comprises 12 residues. V was cut by 1 base and J by 5 bases, with 6 bases left in between.

In DNA form, the CDR3 reads TGTGCCAGCAGTAGCAGGGGGTCCTACAATGAGCAGTTCTTC. Translation: CASSSRGSYNEQFF. V and J are TRBV25-1 and TRBJ2-1; 7 positions match TRBD1. The germline gives CDR1 MGHDK, CDR2 SYGVNS. V shed 5 bases and J 1 base; nucleotides not matched to a gene: 2. There are 14 residues in the CDR3.

The rearrangement joins TRBV10-3 to TRBJ2-7; 12 nucleotides agree with TRBD1. V dropped 9 bases and J dropped 5; count of bases not matched to a gene: 2. The germline V gene encodes CDR1 ENHRY and CDR2 SYGVKD. The CDR3 contains 12 residues. The CDR3 bases are TGTGCCATGGGACAGGGGGCCGACGAGCAGTACTTC. Its translation: CAMGQGADEQYF.

The J gene is TRBJ1-2, the V gene TRBV29-1; D not resolved. Between the trimmed V and J ends, which lost 5 bases and 3 bases, there was a span of 13 bases. Germline lookup yields CDR1 SQVTM and CDR2 ANQGSEA. This CDR3 is built from 13 residues. CDR3: CSVLGAGDYGYTF. The CDR3, as DNA: TGCAGCGTTCTTGGCGCCGGGGACTATGGCTACACCTTC.

The gene calls are TRBV9 and TRBJ1-2; no clear D. Germline CDR1 and CDR2: SGDLS and YYNGEE. CDR3 length: 15 amino acids. V lost 2 bases to trimming and J lost 0 bases, with 11 bases between them. Here the CDR3 DNA reads TGTGCCAGCAGCGTTTTTACTTCGACTAACTATGGCTACACCTTC. Translation: CASSVFTSTNYGYTF. The whole variable domain, filled in from reference TRBV9 and TRBJ1-2, reads DSGVTQTPKHLITATGQRVTLRCSPRSGDLSVYWYQQSLDQGLQFLIQYYNGEERAKGNILERFSAQQFPDLHSELNLSSLELGDSALYFCASSVFTSTNYGYTFGSGTRLTVV.